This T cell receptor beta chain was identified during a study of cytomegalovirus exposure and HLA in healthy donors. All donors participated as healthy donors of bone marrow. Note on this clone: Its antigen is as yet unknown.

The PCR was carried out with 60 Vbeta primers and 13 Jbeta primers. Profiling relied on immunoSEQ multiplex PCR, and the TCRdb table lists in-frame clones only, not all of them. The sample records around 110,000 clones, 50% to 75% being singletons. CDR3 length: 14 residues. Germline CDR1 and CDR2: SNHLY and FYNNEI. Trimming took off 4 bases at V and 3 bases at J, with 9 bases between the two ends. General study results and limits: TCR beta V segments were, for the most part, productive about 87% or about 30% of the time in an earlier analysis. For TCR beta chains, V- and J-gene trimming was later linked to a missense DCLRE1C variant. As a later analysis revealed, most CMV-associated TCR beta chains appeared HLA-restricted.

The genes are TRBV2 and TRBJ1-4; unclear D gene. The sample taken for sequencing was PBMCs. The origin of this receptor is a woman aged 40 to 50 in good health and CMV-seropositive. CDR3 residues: CASSASGANEKLFF. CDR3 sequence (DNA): TGTGCCAGCAGTGCCTCCGGGGCTAATGAAAAACTGTTTTTT.